A selection of T cell receptor beta chains follows, all from one sample in a study of blood T cell repertoires in COVID-19. Produced via immunoSEQ multiplex PCR; TCRdb's table is partial and in-frame only. The sample lists fewer than 60,000 clones; less than 85% were seen once. The specimen was peripheral blood. These receptors came from a man aged 60 to 75 with acute or convalescent COVID-19. Each CDR3 is given with its conserved first and last residue. Part of the rows lack a size; the others show once, few, many or a class for expanded clones.

size: once; J: TRBJ1-5; V: TRBV20-1; CDR3: CSASGRDRGQPQHF
size: .; J: TRBJ2-1; V: TRBV4-3; CDR3: CASSQDFSGYNEQFF
size: .; J: TRBJ1-5; V: TRBV2; CDR3: CASSWRLGNQPQHF
size: .; J: TRBJ2-3; V: TRBV7-3; CDR3: CASNQTRDRGWRDTQYF
size: .; J: TRBJ1-1; V: TRBV10-2; CDR3: CASSEGSRVTEAFF
size: few; J: TRBJ2-1; V: TRBV2; CDR3: CASSVGQALGPEQFF
size: .; J: TRBJ1-1; V: TRBV27; CDR3: CASSSRVFLTEAFF
size: .; J: TRBJ1-1; V: TRBV6-1; CDR3: CASSEWGQMNTEAFF
size: .; J: TRBJ1-5; V: TRBV19; CDR3: CASSIPPEPQHF
size: .; J: TRBJ2-5; V: TRBV3-1/TRBV3-2; CDR3: CASSPGLPGETQYF
size: few; J: TRBJ2-3; V: TRBV2; CDR3: CASSNPGLAGASTDTQYF
size: once; J: TRBJ1-1; V: TRBV9; CDR3: CASSVGQGAGNTEAFF
size: few; J: TRBJ1-2; V: TRBV30; CDR3: CAWSDAGLLHYGYTF
size: .; J: TRBJ1-1; V: TRBV5-6; CDR3: CASSSPGGWQPEAFF
size: few; J: TRBJ1-1; V: TRBV5-4; CDR3: CASSPAGGQGYLNTEAFF
size: .; J: TRBJ1-1; V: TRBV18; CDR3: CASSIAQGAFDTEAFF
size: once; J: TRBJ2-7; V: TRBV6-5; CDR3: CASSYFSGGGYEQYF
size: .; J: TRBJ2-5; V: TRBV23-1; CDR3: CASSLKLLQGLPGETQYF
size: .; J: TRBJ1-1; V: TRBV9; CDR3: CASSNGQGRNTEAFF
size: .; J: TRBJ2-3; V: TRBV9; CDR3: CASSVAAGDRTDTQYF
size: .; J: TRBJ1-6; V: TRBV2; CDR3: CASTSLGRNNSPLHF
size: .; J: TRBJ2-1; V: TRBV18; CDR3: CASARAGASYNEQFF
size: .; J: TRBJ2-7; V: TRBV23-1; CDR3: CASSQRRLAGLSSYEQYF
size: .; J: TRBJ2-1; V: TRBV6-5; CDR3: CASSYSMTYLPNEQFF
size: .; J: TRBJ1-1; V: TRBV9; CDR3: CASSAGGRGRSEAFF
size: .; J: TRBJ2-1; V: TRBV27; CDR3: CASRPRAIPYNEQFF
size: .; J: TRBJ1-2; V: TRBV11-2; CDR3: CASSSTVNYGYTF
size: .; J: TRBJ1-1; V: TRBV9; CDR3: CASSVERKAGGPEAFF